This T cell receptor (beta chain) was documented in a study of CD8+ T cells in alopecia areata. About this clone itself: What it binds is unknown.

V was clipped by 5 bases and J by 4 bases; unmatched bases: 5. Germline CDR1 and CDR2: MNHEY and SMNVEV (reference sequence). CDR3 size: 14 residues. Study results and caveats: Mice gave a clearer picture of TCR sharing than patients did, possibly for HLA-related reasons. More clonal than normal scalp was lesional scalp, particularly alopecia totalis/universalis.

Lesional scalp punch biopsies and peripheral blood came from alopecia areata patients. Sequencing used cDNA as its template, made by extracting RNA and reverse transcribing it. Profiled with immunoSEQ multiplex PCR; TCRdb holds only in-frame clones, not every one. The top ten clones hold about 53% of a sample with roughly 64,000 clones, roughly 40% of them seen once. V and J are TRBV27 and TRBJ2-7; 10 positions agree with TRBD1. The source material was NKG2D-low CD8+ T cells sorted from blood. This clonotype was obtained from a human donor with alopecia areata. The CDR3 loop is CASSLDRGRYEQYF. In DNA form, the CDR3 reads TGTGCCAGCAGTCTCGACAGGGGGCGTTACGAGCAGTACTTC.